This T cell receptor (beta chain) was recovered during a study of tumor and adjacent non-tumor tissue in lung cancer. The study, taken as a whole, reports: In normal lung, the top 100 clones were significantly more dominant than in tumor. Higher tumor TCR diversity was associated with shorter survival.

No cell sorting was done before RNA was extracted from the tissue. Chemotherapy-naive patients with new lung cancer underwent thoracic surgery in China, August–November 2014. TCRbeta libraries were built with three rounds of nested PCR, modified from ARM-PCR. Using its own MiXCR run on the multiplex PCR reads, TCRdb lists one record per CDR3 protein. The data show 70,000 to 80,000 distinct CDR3 sequences, around 77% seen once. The CDR3 length is 13 residues. V lost 11 bases and J lost 3, with 13 bases in between. Remarks on this clonotype: The antigen is unknown.

The sequence derives from a woman aged 40-49 years with non-small cell lung cancer. The rearrangement joins TRBV12-3 or TRBV12-4 to TRBJ2-2; D gene uncertain. The sequenced sample consisted of lung tumor tissue. The chain's CDR3 is CAGTSTDTGELFF. DNA of the CDR3: TGTGCCGGCACTTCTACGGACACCGGGGAGCTGTTTTTT.